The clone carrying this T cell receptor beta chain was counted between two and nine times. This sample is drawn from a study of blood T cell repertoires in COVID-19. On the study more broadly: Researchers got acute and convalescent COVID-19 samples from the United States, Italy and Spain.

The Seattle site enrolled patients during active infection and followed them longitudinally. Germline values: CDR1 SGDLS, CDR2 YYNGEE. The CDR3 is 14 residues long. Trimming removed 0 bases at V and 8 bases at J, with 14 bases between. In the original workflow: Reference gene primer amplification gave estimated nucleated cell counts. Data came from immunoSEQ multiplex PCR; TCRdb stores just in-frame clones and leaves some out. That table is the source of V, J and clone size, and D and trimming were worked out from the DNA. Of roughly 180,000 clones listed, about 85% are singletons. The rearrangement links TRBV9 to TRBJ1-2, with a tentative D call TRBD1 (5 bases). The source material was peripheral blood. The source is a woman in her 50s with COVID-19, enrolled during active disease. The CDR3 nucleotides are TGTGCCAGCAGCGTAGATTCGGGGGGTAGCGGCTACACCTTC. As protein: CASSVDSGGSGYTF.